Given below is one T cell receptor beta chain in context. Trimming removed 1 base at V and 4 bases at J, with 5 bases between. Germline V gives CDR1 SEHNR, CDR2 FQNEAQ (reference sequence). CDR3 length: 13 residues. The sample is drawn from a study of blood T cell repertoires in COVID-19. As for the study in general: Sources were T cells, B-cell-depleted T cells, or PBMCs; the material itself was cDNA or gDNA.

The authors' processing: It was from reference gene primer amplification that nucleated cell counts were estimated. Some clones are missing from TCRdb's copy, which holds only in-frame ones; the method was immunoSEQ multiplex PCR. The V and J calls and clone size come from that table; D and trimming were worked out from the DNA. The top ten hold 0.63% of the sample, which has 150,000 to 180,000 clones, around 85% seen once. Sample: peripheral blood. The receptor was isolated from a man in his sixties with COVID-19, enrolled during active disease. The gene calls are TRBV7-9 and TRBJ1-3; D not resolved. CDR3 sequence: CASSLGQGNTIYF. The CDR3 DNA follows: TGTGCCAGCAGCTTAGGGCAAGGAAACACCATATATTTT.